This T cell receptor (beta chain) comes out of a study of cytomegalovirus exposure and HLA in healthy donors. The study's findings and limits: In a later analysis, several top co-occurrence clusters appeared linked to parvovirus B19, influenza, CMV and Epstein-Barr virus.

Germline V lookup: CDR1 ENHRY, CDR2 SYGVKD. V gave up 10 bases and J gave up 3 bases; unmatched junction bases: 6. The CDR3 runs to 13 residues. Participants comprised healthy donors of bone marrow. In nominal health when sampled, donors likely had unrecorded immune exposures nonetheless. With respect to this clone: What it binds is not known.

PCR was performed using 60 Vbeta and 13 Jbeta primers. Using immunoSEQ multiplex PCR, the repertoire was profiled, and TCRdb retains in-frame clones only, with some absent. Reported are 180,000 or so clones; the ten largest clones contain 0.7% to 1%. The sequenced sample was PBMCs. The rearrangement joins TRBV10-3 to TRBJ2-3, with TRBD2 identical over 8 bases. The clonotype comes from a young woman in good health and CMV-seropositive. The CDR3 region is CATTSGITDTQYF. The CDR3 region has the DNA TGTGCCACAACTAGCGGTATTACAGATACGCAGTATTTT.